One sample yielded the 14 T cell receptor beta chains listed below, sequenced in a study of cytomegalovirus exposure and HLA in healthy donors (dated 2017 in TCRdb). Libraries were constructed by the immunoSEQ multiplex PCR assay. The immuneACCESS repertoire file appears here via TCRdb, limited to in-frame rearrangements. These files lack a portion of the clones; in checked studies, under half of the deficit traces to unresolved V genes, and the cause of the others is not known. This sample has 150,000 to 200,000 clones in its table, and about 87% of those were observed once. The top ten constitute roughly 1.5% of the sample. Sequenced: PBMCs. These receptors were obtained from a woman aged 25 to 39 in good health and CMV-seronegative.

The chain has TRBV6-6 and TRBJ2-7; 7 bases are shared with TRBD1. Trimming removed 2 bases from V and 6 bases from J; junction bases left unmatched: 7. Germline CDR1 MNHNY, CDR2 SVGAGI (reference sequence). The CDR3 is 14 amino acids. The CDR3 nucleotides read TGTGCCAGCAGTTACGGGACAGCTAGGGGCGAGCAGTACTTC. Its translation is CASSYGTARGEQYF.

This chain's CDR3 is CASSENSGTDFYEQYF. The DNA for the CDR3 is TGTGCCAGCTCAGAGAATTCCGGGACAGACTTCTACGAGCAGTACTTC. The gene calls are TRBV18 and TRBJ2-7, with TRBD1 identical over 7 bases. CDR3 length equals 16 residues. Per germline, CDR1 KGHSH and CDR2 LQKENI. V shed 5 bases and J 3 bases; nucleotides not matched to a gene: 13.

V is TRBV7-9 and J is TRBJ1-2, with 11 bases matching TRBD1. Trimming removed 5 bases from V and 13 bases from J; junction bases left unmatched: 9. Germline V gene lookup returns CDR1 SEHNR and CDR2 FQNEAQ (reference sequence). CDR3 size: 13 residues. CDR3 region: CASSASGTGGSTF. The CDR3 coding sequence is TGTGCCAGCAGCGCCTCCGGGACAGGGGGTTCCACCTTC.

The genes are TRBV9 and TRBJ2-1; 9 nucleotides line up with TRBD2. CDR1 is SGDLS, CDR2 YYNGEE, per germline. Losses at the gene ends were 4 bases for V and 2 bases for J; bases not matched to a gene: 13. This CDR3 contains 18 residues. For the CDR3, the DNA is TGTGCCAGCAGCCCGCGGTGGGGCGGGGGGGCCCCCTACAATGAGCAGTTCTTC. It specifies CASSPRWGGGAPYNEQFF.

This chain's CDR3 is CAISPRTENSPLHF. DNA of the CDR3: TGTGCCATCAGTCCCAGGACAGAAAATTCACCCCTCCACTTT. V and J are TRBV10-3 and TRBJ1-6, with D perhaps matching TRBD1 (6 bases). This CDR3 is built from 14 residues. Germline V CDR1 and CDR2: ENHRY, SYGVKD. V lost 5 bases to trimming and J lost 7 bases, with 12 bases between them.

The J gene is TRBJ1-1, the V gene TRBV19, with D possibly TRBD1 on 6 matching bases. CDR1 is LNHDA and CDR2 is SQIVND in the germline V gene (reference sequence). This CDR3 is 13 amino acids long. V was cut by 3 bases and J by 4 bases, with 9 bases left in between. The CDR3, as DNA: TGTGCCAGTAGTATGGACAGACTCACTGAAGCTTTCTTT. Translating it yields CASSMDRLTEAFF.

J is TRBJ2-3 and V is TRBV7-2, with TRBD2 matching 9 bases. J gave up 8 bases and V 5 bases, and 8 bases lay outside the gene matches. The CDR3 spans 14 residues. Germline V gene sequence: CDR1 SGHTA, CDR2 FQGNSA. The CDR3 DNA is TGTGCCAGCAGCCCGGGACTAGCTGGCGGTACGCAGTATTTT. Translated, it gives CASSPGLAGGTQYF.

CDR3 sequence: CASSLIAGGPEETQYF. For the CDR3, the DNA is TGTGCCAGCAGCTTAATAGCGGGGGGGCCCGAAGAGACCCAGTACTTC. The chain recombines TRBV7-6 with TRBJ2-5; 11 positions agree with TRBD2. The germline V gene encodes CDR1 SGHVS and CDR2 FNYEAQ. Trimming cost V 2 bases and J 3 bases; bases outside gene matches: 5. CDR3 length equals 16 residues.

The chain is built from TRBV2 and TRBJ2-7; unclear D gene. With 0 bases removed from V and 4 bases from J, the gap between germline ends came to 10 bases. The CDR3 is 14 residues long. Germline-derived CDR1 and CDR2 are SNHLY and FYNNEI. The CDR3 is CASSEAIRSYEQYF. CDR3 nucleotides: TGTGCCAGCAGTGAAGCGATCAGGTCTTACGAGCAGTACTTC. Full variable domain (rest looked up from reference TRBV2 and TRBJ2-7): EPEVTQTPSHQVTQMGQEVILRCVPISNHLYFYWYRQILGQKVEFLVSFYNNEISEKSEIFDDQFSVERPDGSNFTLKIRSTKLEDSAMYFCASSEAIRSYEQYFGPGTRLTVT.

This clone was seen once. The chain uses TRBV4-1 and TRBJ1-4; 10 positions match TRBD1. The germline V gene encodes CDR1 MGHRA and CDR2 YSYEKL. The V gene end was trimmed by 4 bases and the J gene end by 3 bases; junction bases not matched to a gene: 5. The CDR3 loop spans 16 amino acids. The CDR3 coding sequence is TGCGCCAGCAGCCGCTTAGGACAGGGGGCTAATGAAAAACTGTTTTTT. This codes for CASSRLGQGANEKLFF.

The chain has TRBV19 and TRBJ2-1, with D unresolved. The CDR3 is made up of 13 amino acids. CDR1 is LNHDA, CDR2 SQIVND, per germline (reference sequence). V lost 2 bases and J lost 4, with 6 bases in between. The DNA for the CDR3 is TGTGCCAGTAGTATACTCGGGTACAATGAGCAGTTCTTC. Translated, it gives CASSILGYNEQFF. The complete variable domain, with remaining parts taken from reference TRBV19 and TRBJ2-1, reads DGGITQSPKYLFRKEGQNVTLSCEQNLNHDAMYWYRQDPGQGLRLIYYSQIVNDFQKGDIAEGYSVSREKKESFPLTVTSAQKNPTAFYLCASSILGYNEQFFGPGTRLTVL.

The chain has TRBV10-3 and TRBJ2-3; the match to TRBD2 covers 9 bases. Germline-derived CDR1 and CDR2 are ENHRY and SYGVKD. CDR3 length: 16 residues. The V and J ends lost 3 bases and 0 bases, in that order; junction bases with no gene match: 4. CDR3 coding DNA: TGTGCCATCAGTGATGTGCGGGGGGGAAGCACAGATACGCAGTATTTT. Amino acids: CAISDVRGGSTDTQYF.

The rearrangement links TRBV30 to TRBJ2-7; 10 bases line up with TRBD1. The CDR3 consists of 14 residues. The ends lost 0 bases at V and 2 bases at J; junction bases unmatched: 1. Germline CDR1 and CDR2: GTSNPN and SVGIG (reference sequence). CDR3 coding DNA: TGTGCCTGGAGTGTAGGGACAGGGGCCTACGAGCAGTACTTC. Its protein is CAWSVGTGAYEQYF.

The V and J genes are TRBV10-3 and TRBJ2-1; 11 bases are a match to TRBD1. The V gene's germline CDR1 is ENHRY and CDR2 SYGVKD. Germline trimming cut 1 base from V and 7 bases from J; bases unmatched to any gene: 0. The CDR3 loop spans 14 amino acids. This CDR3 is CAISEWDRGNEQFF. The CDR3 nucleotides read TGTGCCATCAGTGAGTGGGACAGGGGGAATGAGCAGTTCTTC.